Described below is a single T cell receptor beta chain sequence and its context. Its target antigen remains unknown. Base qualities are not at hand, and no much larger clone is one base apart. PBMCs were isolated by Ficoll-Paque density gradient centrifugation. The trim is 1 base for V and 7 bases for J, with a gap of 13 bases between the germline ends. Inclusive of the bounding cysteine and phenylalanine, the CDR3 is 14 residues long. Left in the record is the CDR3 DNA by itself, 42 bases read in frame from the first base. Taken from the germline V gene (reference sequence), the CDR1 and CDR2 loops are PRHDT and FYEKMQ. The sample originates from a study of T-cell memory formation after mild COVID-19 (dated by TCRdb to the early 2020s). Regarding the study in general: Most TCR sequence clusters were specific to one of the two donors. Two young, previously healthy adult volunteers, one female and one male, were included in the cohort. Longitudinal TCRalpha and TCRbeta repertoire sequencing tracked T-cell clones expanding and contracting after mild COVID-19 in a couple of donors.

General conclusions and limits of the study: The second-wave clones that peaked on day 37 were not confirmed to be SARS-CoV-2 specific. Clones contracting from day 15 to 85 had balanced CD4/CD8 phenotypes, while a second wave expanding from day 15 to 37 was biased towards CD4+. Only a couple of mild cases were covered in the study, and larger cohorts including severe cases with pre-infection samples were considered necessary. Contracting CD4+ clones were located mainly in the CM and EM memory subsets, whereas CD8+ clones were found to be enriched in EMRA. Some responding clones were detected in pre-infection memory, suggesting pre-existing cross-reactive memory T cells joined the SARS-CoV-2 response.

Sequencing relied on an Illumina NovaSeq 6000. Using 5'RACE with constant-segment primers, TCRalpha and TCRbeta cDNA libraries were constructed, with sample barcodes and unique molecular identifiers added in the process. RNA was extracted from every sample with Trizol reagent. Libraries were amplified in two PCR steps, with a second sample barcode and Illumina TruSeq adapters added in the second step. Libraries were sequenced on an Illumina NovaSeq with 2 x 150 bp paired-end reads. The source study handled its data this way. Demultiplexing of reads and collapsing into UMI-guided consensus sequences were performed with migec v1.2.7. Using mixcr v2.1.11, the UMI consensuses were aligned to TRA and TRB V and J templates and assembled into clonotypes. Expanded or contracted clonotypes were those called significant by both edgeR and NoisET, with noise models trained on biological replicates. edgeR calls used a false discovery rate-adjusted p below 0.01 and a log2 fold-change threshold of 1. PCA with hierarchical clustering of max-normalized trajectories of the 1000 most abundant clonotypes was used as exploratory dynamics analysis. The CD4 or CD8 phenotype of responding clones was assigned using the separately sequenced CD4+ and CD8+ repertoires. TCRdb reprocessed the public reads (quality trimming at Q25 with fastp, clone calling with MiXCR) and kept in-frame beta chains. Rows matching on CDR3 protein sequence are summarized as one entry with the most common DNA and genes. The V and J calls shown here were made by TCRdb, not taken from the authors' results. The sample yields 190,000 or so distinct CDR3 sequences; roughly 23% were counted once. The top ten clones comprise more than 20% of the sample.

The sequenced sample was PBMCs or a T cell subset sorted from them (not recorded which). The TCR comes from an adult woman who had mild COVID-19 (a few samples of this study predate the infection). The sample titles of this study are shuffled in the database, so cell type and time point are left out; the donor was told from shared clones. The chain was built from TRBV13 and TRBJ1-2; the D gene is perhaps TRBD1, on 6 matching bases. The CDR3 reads CASSLVGDKGGYTF. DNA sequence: TGTGCCAGCAGCTTAGTCGGGGACAAGGGTGGCTACACCTTC.